The clone carrying this T cell receptor (beta chain) was detected once. The source of the sample is a study of Ad26.COV2.S vaccination and SARS-CoV-2 variants. Study details: Intramuscular Ad26.COV2.S at 5x10^10 or 1x10^11 viral particles.

This CDR3 is 14 amino acids long. Trimming at V came to 8 bases and at J to 3 bases, leaving 4 bases not matched to a gene. Germline CDR1 MNHEY, CDR2 SVGAGI. Indicated treatment: approximately 18 received Ad26.COV2.S at low or high dose, single or two shots; 5 received placebo; per-sample allocation not given. All samples were drawn on day 63, counting from the first vaccine or placebo injection. TCRdb's table, derived via immunoSEQ multiplex PCR, lists solely in-frame clones and lacks some. The profile shows nearly 400,000 clones, around 89% of them singletons. Sequenced here: peripheral blood, sampled in a trial of Ad26.COV2.S vaccine versus placebo. The chain is built from TRBV6-5 and TRBJ2-2; 9 bases map to TRBD1. The receptor's source is a person aged 18-60 years who received the Ad26.COV2.S COVID-19 vaccine or a placebo. The DNA of the CDR3 is TGTGCCAGCCAAACAGGGGGCGACACCGGGGAGCTGTTTTTT. Protein product: CASQTGGDTGELFF.